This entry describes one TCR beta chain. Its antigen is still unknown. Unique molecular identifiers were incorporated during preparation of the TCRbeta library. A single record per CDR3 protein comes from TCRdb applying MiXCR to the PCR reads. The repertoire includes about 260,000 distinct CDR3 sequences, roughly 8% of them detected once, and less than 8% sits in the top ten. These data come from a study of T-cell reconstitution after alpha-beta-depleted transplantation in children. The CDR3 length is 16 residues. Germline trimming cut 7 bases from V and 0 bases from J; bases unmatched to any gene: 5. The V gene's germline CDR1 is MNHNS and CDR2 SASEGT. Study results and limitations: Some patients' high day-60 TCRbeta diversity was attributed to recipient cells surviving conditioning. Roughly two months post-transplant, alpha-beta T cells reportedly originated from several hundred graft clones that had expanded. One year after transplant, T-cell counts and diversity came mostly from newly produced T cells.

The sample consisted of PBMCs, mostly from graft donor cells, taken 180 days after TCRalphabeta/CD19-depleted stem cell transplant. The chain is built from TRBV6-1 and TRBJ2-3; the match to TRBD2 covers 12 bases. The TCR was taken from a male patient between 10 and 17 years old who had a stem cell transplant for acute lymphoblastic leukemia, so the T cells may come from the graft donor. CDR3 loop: CASTRTSGASTDTQYF. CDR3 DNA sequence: TGTGCCAGCACACGGACTAGCGGGGCCAGCACAGATACGCAGTATTTT.